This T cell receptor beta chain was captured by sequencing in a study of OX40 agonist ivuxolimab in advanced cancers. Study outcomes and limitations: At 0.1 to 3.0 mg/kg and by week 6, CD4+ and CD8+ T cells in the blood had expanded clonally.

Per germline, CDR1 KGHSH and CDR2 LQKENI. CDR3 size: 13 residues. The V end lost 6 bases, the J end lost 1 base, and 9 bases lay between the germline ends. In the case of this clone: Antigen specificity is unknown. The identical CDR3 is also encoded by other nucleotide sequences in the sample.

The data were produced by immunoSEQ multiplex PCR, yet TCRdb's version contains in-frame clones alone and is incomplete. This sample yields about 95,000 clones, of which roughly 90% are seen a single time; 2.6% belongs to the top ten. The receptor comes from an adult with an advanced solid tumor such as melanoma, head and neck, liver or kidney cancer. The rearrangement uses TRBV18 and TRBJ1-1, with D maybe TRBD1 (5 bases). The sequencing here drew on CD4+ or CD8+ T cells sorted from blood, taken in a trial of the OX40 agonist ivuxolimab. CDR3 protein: CASSPQGNTEAFF. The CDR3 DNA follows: TGTGCCAGCTCCCCCCAGGGGAACACTGAAGCTTTCTTT.